This T cell receptor (beta chain) originates from a study of cytomegalovirus exposure and HLA in healthy donors. Findings and limits, study-wide: Cytomegalovirus status was reportedly diagnosed by the classifier with high sensitivity and specificity.

A remark on this clone: The antigen is not known.

The PCR made use of 60 Vbeta and 13 Jbeta primers. Generated by immunoSEQ multiplex PCR, the TCRdb table keeps only in-frame clones and is missing some. This sample's clone table lists about 200,000 clones. Deletions cut 3 bases from V and 5 bases from J, with 4 bases between. Germline V gene lookup returns CDR1 ENHRY and CDR2 SYGVKD. The CDR3 has 12 residues. What was sequenced was PBMCs. J is TRBJ2-2 and V is TRBV10-3; D unresolved. The clonotype was recovered from a girl aged 2-10 years in good health and CMV-seropositive. The CDR3 reads CAISDSTGELFF. The DNA of the CDR3 is TGTGCCATCAGTGATTCGACCGGGGAGCTGTTTTTT.